This T cell receptor beta chain was sequenced during a study of cytomegalovirus exposure and HLA in healthy donors. Study overall: Genetic ancestry analysis placed approximately 79% of the 350 to 500 donors that were genotyped in the Caucasian-associated cluster. The study's findings and limits: Analyses of presence and absence presupposed an approximately uniform sequencing depth across donors. In terms of immune exposure information, only CMV serostatus was available.

PCR used 60 Vbeta primers and 13 Jbeta primers. Profiled with immunoSEQ multiplex PCR; TCRdb holds only in-frame clones, not every one. Counted here are around 120,000 clones, about 80% occurring once; the ten biggest clones make up approximately 0.97%. As concerns this clone: No antigen is known for it.

The specimen was PBMCs. This receptor was identified in a human donor in good health.

CDR3 residues: CASSPLPQTGELFF. CDR3 sequence (DNA): TGTGCCAGCTCACCCCTCCCACAAACCGGGGAGCTGTTTTTT. The rearrangement links TRBV18 to TRBJ2-2; D is undetermined. The V gene lost 3 bases and the J gene lost 5 bases, with 10 bases spanning the gap. Germline CDR1 reads KGHSH; CDR2 reads LQKENI. The CDR3 loop spans 14 amino acids. Filled out from reference TRBV18 and TRBJ2-2, the complete variable domain reads NAGVMQNPRHLVRRRGQEARLRCSPMKGHSHVYWYRQLPEEGLKFMVYLQKENIIDESGMPKERFSAEFPKEGPSILRIQQVVRGDSAAYFCASSPLPQTGELFFGEGSRLTVL.